This T cell receptor beta chain was sequenced for a study of T cells in Graves' hyperthyroidism and ophthalmopathy. Remarks on this clonotype: What it recognizes is unknown.

J lost 0 bases, V lost 3 bases, and 12 bases had no gene match. Germline values: CDR1 DFQATT, CDR2 SNEGSKA (reference sequence). The CDR3 has 18 residues. General study findings and limits: In the analysis, a 13 V-J model separated ophthalmopathy from stable hyperthyroidism.

Hyperthyroidism was newly diagnosed in patients aged 18 to 65 (duration under 2 months). The authors took PBMCs from 10 ml fresh peripheral blood. Amplified regions were TCR beta CDR3 sequences from RNA transcripts. First-round RT-PCR of the TCR CDR3 relied on the HTBI primer set. TCRdb re-called the multiplex PCR reads with MiXCR, one entry per CDR3 protein. The repertoire holds about 350,000 distinct CDR3 sequences, with about 15% as singletons. Sequencing used blood. The genes are TRBV20-1 and TRBJ2-3, with 10 bases identical to TRBD2. This TCR was recovered from a woman aged 30 to 39 with Graves' hyperthyroidism. CDR3 region: CSASSAGGSFYSTDTQYF. The CDR3 bases are TGCAGTGCTAGTTCAGCGGGAGGGTCCTTTTATAGCACAGATACGCAGTATTTT.